The TCR beta chain under discussion was sequenced for a study of blood T cell repertoires in COVID-19. Sequenced by immunoSEQ multiplex PCR; TCRdb stores in-frame clones only, minus some. The sample carries roughly 300,000 clones, 80% to 90% recorded once. Sequences were obtained from PBMCs or T cells enriched from blood (not recorded which). This clonotype originated in a woman between 40 and 50 years old with acute COVID-19.

The CDR3 sequence is CASSEAVAGGTDTQYF. The CDR3 coding sequence is TGTGCCAGCAGTGAAGCGGTAGCGGGGGGCACAGATACGCAGTATTTT. The chain couples TRBV6-1 to TRBJ2-3, with TRBD2 identical over 9 bases. Trimming removed 0 bases from V and 1 base from J; junction bases left unmatched: 2. There are 16 residues in the CDR3. CDR1 is MNHNS, CDR2 SASEGT, per germline.